This TCR beta chain emerged from a study of vaccination and CD4 T cells after COVID-19. Study outcomes and limitations: Looking at convalescent patients, a median about 89% of reactive clones were present only post-vaccination. The researchers studied relatively few convalescent patients and omitted early post-infection timepoints.

As concerns this clonotype: Its cognate antigen is unknown.

Sample treatment: approximately nine-day PBMC culture with coronavirus spike peptide pools or control peptides (ViraFEST assay). In the ViraFEST assay, peptide-pool expansion preceded TCR sequencing of expanded clonotypes. The Oncomine TCR Beta short-read assay generated sequence data from the DNA of cultured CD4+ T cells. One entry per CDR3 protein results from TCRdb running MiXCR on the PCR reads. Of 14,000 to 15,000 distinct CDR3 sequences in the sample, approximately 50% were seen once. V was cut by 3 bases and J by 2 bases, with 9 bases left in between. The CDR3 covers 14 residues. Germline lookup yields CDR1 SGHNT and CDR2 YENEEA.

This receptor was taken from a human donor with COVID-19. This material consisted of cultured CD4+ T cells from blood, taken after SARS-CoV-2 vaccination. The chain carries TRBV11-3 and TRBJ2-3; D is uncertain. CDR3 bases: TGTGCCAGCAGCTTGAGTGGGCTCACAGATACGCAGTATTTT. Translated, it gives CASSLSGLTDTQYF.